The 30 T cell receptor beta chains below were found in one sample sequenced in a study of blood T cells in healthy people across ages. Primed by a sample-barcoded 5' primer and a J-beta primer mix, a second PCR proceeded for roughly 7 to 11 cycles. TCRdb re-called the 5' RACE reads through MiXCR, storing one row per CDR3 protein. The sample records some 900,000 distinct CDR3 sequences, under 35% being singletons. The specimen was blood. The receptors come from a woman older than 75 in good health.

This clonotype appeared many times. In DNA form, the CDR3 reads TGTGCCAGCAGAACAGCCCACCTTAGCACAGATACGCAGTATTTT. It encodes CASRTAHLSTDTQYF. V usage is TRBV7-2 and J usage is TRBJ2-3, with no clear D. Germline V gene lookup returns CDR1 SGHTA and CDR2 FQGNSA. V lost 6 bases, J lost 0 bases, and 13 bases lay in between. The length of the CDR3 is 15 residues.

Concerning this clonotype: This clone may be a read error of a much larger clone one base away. The chain carries TRBV30 and TRBJ2-2; tentatively, D is TRBD2 (6 bases). This CDR3 contains 14 residues. Looked up from germline, CDR1 is GTSNPN and CDR2 is SVGIG (reference sequence). CDR3 in DNA: TGTGCCTGGAGTGTACTGGCGGGCGTCGGGGGGCTGTTTTTT. Protein: CAWSVLAGVGGLFF.

This clonotype was counted many times. This chain connects TRBV4-2 to TRBJ2-1, with D hard to call. The CDR3 contains 15 residues. Trimming stripped 0 bases from V and 2 bases from J, with 8 bases between. Germline V lookup: CDR1 LGHNA, CDR2 YNFKEQ. CDR3 sequence: CASSQDIGPYNEQFF. The CDR3 nucleotides read TGTGCCAGCAGCCAAGATATCGGACCCTACAATGAGCAGTTCTTC.

This clonotype was detected many times. The J gene is TRBJ1-2, the V gene TRBV28; D may be TRBD1 (5 bases). Trimming left V 5 bases short and J 5 bases short, with 15 bases between. The CDR3 is made up of 14 amino acids. CDR1 and CDR2 from the germline V gene are MDHEN and SYDVKM. CDR3 DNA sequence: TGTGCCAGCAGTCAACAGACAGCAAGATATGGCTACACCTTC. Translating it yields CASSQQTARYGYTF.

The chain joins TRBV4-3 to TRBJ2-1, with D perhaps TRBD1 (5 bases). The J call may not be correct, given that the DNA end is closer to TRBJ2-7. Germline assignment: CDR1 LGHNA and CDR2 YSLEER. There are 18 residues in the CDR3. This chain's CDR3 is CASSQDQGLRSSYNEQYF. The CDR3 bases are TGCGCCAGCAGCCAAGATCAGGGTCTACGCAGCTCCTACAATGAGCAGTACTTC.

In its sample, this clonotype was seen many times. The chain recombines TRBV18 with TRBJ2-5; D remains ambiguous. CDR1 KGHSH and CDR2 LQKENI come from the germline V gene. The ends were cut back, 2 bases at V and 2 bases at J, with 9 bases in the middle. The CDR3 consists of 14 residues. This CDR3 reads CASSPTFSQETQYF. The CDR3 DNA reads as TGTGCCAGCTCACCAACGTTCTCTCAAGAGACCCAGTACTTC.

As to this clonotype: Possible read error: a much larger clone is one base away. The V and J genes are TRBV20-1 and TRBJ2-7; maybe TRBD2 (5 bases). Germline V lookup: CDR1 DFQATT, CDR2 SNEGSKA (reference sequence). The CDR3 covers 14 residues. V was shortened by 5 bases and J by 7 bases, with 21 bases between the two germline ends. CDR3 sequence reads: CSAAMGGPYNEQYF. In DNA, the CDR3 is TGCAGTGCTGCGATGGGCGGGCCATACAATGAGCAGTACTTC.

This clonotype was found a few times. The J gene is TRBJ2-2, the V gene TRBV20-1, with 11 bases aligning to TRBD2. The length of the CDR3 is 20 residues. In germline, CDR1 is DFQATT, CDR2 SNEGSKA (reference sequence). The trim removed 0 bases at V and 0 bases at J, leaving 12 bases unmatched. CDR3 amino acids: CSARDARLAGGTANTGELFF. The CDR3 DNA reads TGCAGTGCTAGAGATGCCAGGCTAGCGGGGGGAACGGCGAACACCGGGGAGCTGTTTTTT.

This clonotype was seen at least ten times. The rearrangement joins TRBV12-3 or TRBV12-4 to TRBJ2-3; tentative D call: TRBD1 (5 bases). The CDR3 covers 15 residues. The ends were cut back, 5 bases at V and 0 bases at J, with 12 bases in the middle. Written as DNA, the CDR3 is TGTGCCAGCAGTGACAGAAGATCTAGCACAGATACGCAGTATTTT. It specifies CASSDRRSSTDTQYF.

The table lists this clonotype with many counts. The chain uses TRBV29-1 and TRBJ2-5; a weak D match, TRBD2 (6 bases). Germline CDR1 and CDR2: SQVTM and ANQGSEA. The CDR3 spans 12 residues. Trimming shortened V by 6 bases and J by 2 bases, and 10 bases separated the two germline ends. The CDR3 loop reads CSVRDFQETQYF. The CDR3, as DNA: TGCAGCGTCAGGGACTTTCAAGAGACCCAGTACTTC.

This clonotype was recorded a few times. A read error is possible here, since a much larger clone lies one base away. This sequence joins TRBV5-1 and TRBJ2-5; D is uncertain. From germline, CDR1 is SGHRS and CDR2 YFSETQ. This CDR3 region has 13 residues. The ends were cut back, 0 bases at V and 11 bases at J, with 14 bases in the middle. CDR3 DNA sequence: TGCGCCAGCAGCTTGGGTACTCTCAATGAGCAGTACTTC. Its translation is CASSLGTLNEQYF.

Note on this clonotype: One base away lies a much larger clone, so this may be a sequencing read error. This rearrangement joins TRBV10-3 to TRBJ2-7; 11 nucleotides align to TRBD1. CDR1 and CDR2 (germline): ENHRY, SYGVKD. After removal of 6 bases from V and 2 bases from J, the junction contained 0 bases not matched to a gene. The CDR3 loop spans 13 amino acids. Written as DNA, the CDR3 is TGTGCCATCAGGGGACAGGGGGCCTACGAGCAGTACTTC. Translation gives CAIRGQGAYEQYF.

Only a few counts were recorded for this clonotype. The rearrangement links TRBV7-4 to TRBJ1-5; 7 bases are shared with TRBD1. Unmatched junction bases numbered 4, after V lost 2 bases and J lost 0 bases. Germline-derived CDR1 and CDR2 are SGHVT and SQSDAQ. The CDR3 sequence is 16 residues long. The CDR3 loop reads CASSLWDSFSNQPQHF. As DNA, the CDR3 is TGTGCCAGCAGCTTATGGGACAGTTTTAGCAATCAGCCCCAGCATTTT.

A single count supports this clonotype. This rearrangement joins TRBV4-1 to TRBJ2-2; 15 nucleotides align to TRBD2. Germline trimming cut 0 bases from V and 3 bases from J; bases unmatched to any gene: 8. Germline-derived CDR1 and CDR2 are MGHRA and YSYEKL. The CDR3 covers 20 residues. The CDR3 loop reads CASSQELLGLAGGHTGELFF. The CDR3 DNA sequence: TGCGCCAGCAGCCAAGAACTTCTTGGACTAGCGGGGGGGCACACCGGGGAGCTGTTTTTT.

This clonotype was seen many times. The chain is built from TRBV5-1 and TRBJ1-5; TRBD1 might be the D (6 bases). Deletions cut 0 bases from V and 0 bases from J, with 10 bases between. Germline loops: CDR1 SGHRS, CDR2 YFSETQ. The CDR3 length is 16 residues. The CDR3 bases are TGCGCCAGCAGCTTGGGACAGGCCAATAGCAATCAGCCCCAGCATTTT. Protein product: CASSLGQANSNQPQHF.

The chain links TRBV4-3 to TRBJ1-4; 8 bases are shared with TRBD1. The V gene end was trimmed by 1 base and the J gene end by 7 bases; junction bases not matched to a gene: 5. Germline lookup yields CDR1 LGHNA and CDR2 YSLEER. This CDR3 spans 15 amino acids. The CDR3 region has the DNA TGCGCCAGCAGCCAAGTGCCAGGGGGCGTTGAAAAACTGTTTTTT. It encodes CASSQVPGGVEKLFF.

This clonotype occurred many times. V is TRBV7-2 and J is TRBJ2-7; D may correspond to TRBD1 or TRBD2 (5 bases each). The CDR3 has 16 residues. V lost 1 base and J 0 bases, leaving 13 bases between the germline ends. CDR1 and CDR2 (germline): SGHTA, FQGNSA. The CDR3 loop reads CASSLGWAGSSYEQYF. CDR3 coding DNA: TGTGCCAGCAGCTTAGGGTGGGCAGGGAGCTCCTACGAGCAGTACTTC.

Worth noting for this clonotype: One end of the junction is discordant with germline, which a read error may explain. The chain links TRBV11-3 to TRBJ2-5, with TRBD2 as a possible D gene (6 bases). Germline V gene data show CDR1 as SGHNT and CDR2 as YENEEA. CDR3 size: 15 residues. CDR3 nucleotide sequence: TGTGCCAGCGGCTTAGCACCGGGACTCCAAGAGACCCAGTACTTC. The encoded protein is CASGLAPGLQETQYF. Supplemented by reference TRBV11-3 and TRBJ2-5, the full variable domain reads EAGVVQSPRYKIIEKKQPVAFWCNPISGHNTLYWYLQNLGQGPELLIRYENEEAVDDSQLPKDRFSAERLKGVDSTLKIQPAELGDSAVYLCASGLAPGLQETQYFGPGTRLLVL.

On this clonotype: Being one base from a much bigger clone, this may be a read error. This chain links TRBV5-4 with TRBJ2-7; 7 bases are a match to TRBD2. Germline V gene sequence: CDR1 SGHNT, CDR2 YYREEE (reference sequence). The CDR3 spans 17 residues. V lost 1 base, J lost 7 bases, and 17 bases stayed unmatched. CDR3 region: CASSLPTRLAGGGEQYF. The CDR3 DNA sequence: TGTGCCAGCAGCTTGCCCACCAGACTAGCCGGCGGGGGTGAGCAGTACTTC.

This rearrangement joins TRBV4-1 to TRBJ1-1, with 7 bases that match TRBD1. Trimming at V came to 0 bases and at J to 7 bases, leaving 8 bases not matched to a gene. This CDR3 comprises 15 residues. Germline values: CDR1 MGHRA, CDR2 YSYEKL. The CDR3 is CASSQDQGVVREAFF. The DNA for the CDR3 is TGCGCCAGCAGCCAAGACCAGGGGGTGGTACGTGAAGCTTTCTTT.

The sample holds many counts of this clonotype. J is TRBJ2-2 and V is TRBV14; TRBD1 matches at 8 bases. The CDR3 sequence is 16 residues long. Per the germline V gene, CDR1 is SGHDN and CDR2 is FVKESK. Trimming at V came to 4 bases and at J to 4 bases, leaving 8 bases not matched to a gene. CDR3 sequence reads: CASSPQGASGTGELFF. The DNA of the CDR3 is TGTGCCAGCAGCCCTCAGGGGGCCAGCGGCACCGGGGAGCTGTTTTTT.

Many counts were recorded for this clonotype. The CDR3 coding sequence is TGTGCCAGCAGTTATAGCGCGGGGACCTACGAGCAGTACTTC. It yields the protein CASSYSAGTYEQYF. V gene TRBV6-6 combines with J gene TRBJ2-7; perhaps TRBD2 as D (6 bases). The germline gives CDR1 MNHNY, CDR2 SVGAGI (reference sequence). This CDR3 is 14 amino acids long. V lost 3 bases, J lost 2 bases, and 11 bases lay in between.

This clonotype was seen ten or more times. V gene TRBV5-1 combines with J gene TRBJ2-3; D uncertain. Between the trimmed V and J ends, which lost 0 bases and 0 bases, there was a span of 8 bases. CDR1 is SGHRS and CDR2 is YFSETQ in the germline V gene. The CDR3 totals 15 residues. The chain's CDR3 is CASSLEAPSTDTQYF. The CDR3 nucleotides are TGCGCCAGCAGCTTGGAGGCACCTAGCACAGATACGCAGTATTTT.

This clonotype was counted at least ten times. This chain links TRBV7-2 with TRBJ1-4; no reliable D call. V lost 4 bases and J 0 bases, leaving 6 bases between the germline ends. The CDR3 runs to 14 residues. Germline V gene lookup returns CDR1 SGHTA and CDR2 FQGNSA. The CDR3 region has the DNA TGTGCCAGCAGCTACAGCACAACTAATGAAAAACTGTTTTTT. Translating it yields CASSYSTTNEKLFF.

This clonotype was detected a few times. The chain couples TRBV19 to TRBJ1-5; D is undetermined. Trimming stripped 3 bases from V and 3 bases from J, with 12 bases between. Germline V gives CDR1 LNHDA, CDR2 SQIVND (reference sequence). This CDR3 has 15 amino acids. As DNA, the CDR3 is TGTGCCAGTAGTATGGAAAGCGGAACCAATCAGCCCCAGCATTTT. It is translated as CASSMESGTNQPQHF.

The chain couples TRBV20-1 to TRBJ2-1; 8 bases align to TRBD1. V dropped 5 bases and J dropped 6; count of bases not matched to a gene: 9. The CDR3 spans 14 residues. Germline V gene sequence: CDR1 DFQATT, CDR2 SNEGSKA (reference sequence). The CDR3 DNA sequence: TGCAGTGCTCCCAAGACAGGGGCCCTCAATGAGCAGTTCTTC. It is translated as CSAPKTGALNEQFF.

On this clonotype itself: A clone one base away is much larger, so this may be a read error. Because it lacks the conserved phenylalanine or tryptophan at the end, this CDR3 is likely a read error. The chain combines TRBV20-1 with TRBJ1-5; 7 nucleotides match TRBD1. Germline lookup yields CDR1 DFQATT and CDR2 SNEGSKA (reference sequence). This CDR3 has 14 residues. Trimming at V came to 0 bases and at J to 4 bases, leaving 3 bases not matched to a gene. CDR3 in amino acids: CSARETGENQPQHS. For the CDR3, the DNA is TGCAGTGCTAGAGAAACAGGGGAGAATCAGCCCCAGCATTCT.

This chain connects TRBV5-6 to TRBJ1-6; D is uncertain. Germline V gene lookup returns CDR1 SGHDT and CDR2 YYEEEE. Trimming took off 7 bases at V and 5 bases at J, with 7 bases between the two ends. CDR3 length: 12 amino acids. The DNA of the CDR3 is TGTGCCAGCCGGATTCATAATTCACCCCTCCACTTT. Translated: CASRIHNSPLHF.

This clonotype showed up many times. This sequence joins TRBV27 and TRBJ1-1, with 8 bases that match TRBD1. V was pared by 2 bases and J by 2 bases, with 19 bases of the junction left unmatched. This CDR3 spans 20 amino acids. Germline V gene lookup returns CDR1 MNHEY and CDR2 SMNVEV (reference sequence). CDR3 residues: CASSLRPPGTLTGGNTEAFF. The DNA for the CDR3 is TGTGCCAGCAGTTTAAGGCCACCCGGGACCCTAACAGGGGGTAACACTGAAGCTTTCTTT.

This clonotype occurred a few times. The chain links TRBV5-5 to TRBJ1-1; possibly TRBD1 for D (6 bases). CDR1 SGHKS and CDR2 YYEKEE come from the germline V gene (reference sequence). The CDR3 spans 16 residues. V was cut by 0 bases and J by 4 bases, with 16 bases left in between. This CDR3 is CASSLGHRVGATEAFF. CDR3 bases: TGTGCCAGCAGCTTGGGGCACAGGGTCGGTGCCACTGAAGCTTTCTTT.